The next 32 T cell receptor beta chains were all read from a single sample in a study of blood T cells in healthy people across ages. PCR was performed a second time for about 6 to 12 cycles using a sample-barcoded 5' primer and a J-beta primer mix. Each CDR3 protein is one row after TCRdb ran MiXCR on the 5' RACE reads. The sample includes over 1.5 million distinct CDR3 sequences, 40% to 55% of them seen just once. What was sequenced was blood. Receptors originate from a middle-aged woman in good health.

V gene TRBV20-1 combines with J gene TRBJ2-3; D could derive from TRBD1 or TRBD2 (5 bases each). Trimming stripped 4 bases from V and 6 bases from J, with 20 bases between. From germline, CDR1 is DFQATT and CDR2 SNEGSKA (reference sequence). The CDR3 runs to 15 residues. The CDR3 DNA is TGCAGTGCTATCAGGGCCGAGGGCCTTGGGGATACGCAGTATTTT. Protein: CSAIRAEGLGDTQYF.

CDR3 nucleotides: TGTGCCAGCAGCTTATCTAGCGAAGATACGCAGTATTTT. Protein sequence: CASSLSSEDTQYF. This chain uses TRBV7-2 with TRBJ2-3, with a possible D match to TRBD2 (6 bases). Between the trimmed V and J ends, which lost 2 bases and 5 bases, there was a span of 8 bases. The CDR3 totals 13 residues. Looked up from germline, CDR1 is SGHTA and CDR2 is FQGNSA.

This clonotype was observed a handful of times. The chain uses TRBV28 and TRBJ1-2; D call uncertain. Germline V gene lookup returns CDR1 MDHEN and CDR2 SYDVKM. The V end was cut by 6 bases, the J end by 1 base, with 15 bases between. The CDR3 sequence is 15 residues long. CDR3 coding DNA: TGTGCCAGCAGCGCGGGCCCCTTGGGTAACTATGGCTACACCTTC. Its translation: CASSAGPLGNYGYTF.

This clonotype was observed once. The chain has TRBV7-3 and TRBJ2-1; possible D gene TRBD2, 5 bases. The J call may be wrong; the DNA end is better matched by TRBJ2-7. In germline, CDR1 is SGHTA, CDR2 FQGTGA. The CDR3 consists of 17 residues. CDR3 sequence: CASSLKALPSSYNEQYF. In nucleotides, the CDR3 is TGTGCCAGCAGCTTAAAGGCCCTACCTAGCTCCTACAATGAGCAGTACTTC.

CDR3 protein: CASSLGGKREDEQFF. For the CDR3, the DNA is TGTGCCAGCAGCTTAGGGGGTAAGCGAGAGGATGAGCAGTTCTTC. The chain combines TRBV11-2 with TRBJ2-1, with D hard to call. Germline V gene lookup returns CDR1 SGHAT and CDR2 FQNNGV. Deletions cut 1 base from V and 8 bases from J, with 15 bases between. This CDR3 is 15 amino acids long.

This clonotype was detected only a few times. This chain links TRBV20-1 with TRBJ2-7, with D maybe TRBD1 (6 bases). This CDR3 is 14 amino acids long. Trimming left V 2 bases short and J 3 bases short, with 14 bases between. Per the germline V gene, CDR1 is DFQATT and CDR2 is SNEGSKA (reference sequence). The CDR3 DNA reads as TGCAGTGCTAGATTGGGGGCGATAATCTACGAGCAGTACTTC. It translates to CSARLGAIIYEQYF.

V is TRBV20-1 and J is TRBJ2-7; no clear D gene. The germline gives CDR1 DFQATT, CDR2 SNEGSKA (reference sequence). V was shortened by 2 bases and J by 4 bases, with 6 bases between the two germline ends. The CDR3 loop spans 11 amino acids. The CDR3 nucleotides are TGCAGTGCTAGATCCTTATACGAGCAGTACTTC. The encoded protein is CSARSLYEQYF.

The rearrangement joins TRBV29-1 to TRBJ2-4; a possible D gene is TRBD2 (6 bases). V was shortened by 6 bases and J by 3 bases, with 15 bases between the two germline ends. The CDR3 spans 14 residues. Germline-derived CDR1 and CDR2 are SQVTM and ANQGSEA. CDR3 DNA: TGCAGCGTGTCTAGCGAAACTCTCAAAAACATTCAGTACTTC. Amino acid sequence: CSVSSETLKNIQYF.

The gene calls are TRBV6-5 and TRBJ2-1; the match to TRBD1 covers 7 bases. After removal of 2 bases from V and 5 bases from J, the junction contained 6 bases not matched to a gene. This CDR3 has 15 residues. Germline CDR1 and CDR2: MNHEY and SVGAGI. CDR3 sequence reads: CASSYTDRLNNEQFF. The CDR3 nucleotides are TGTGCCAGCAGTTACACGGACAGGCTGAACAATGAGCAGTTCTTC.

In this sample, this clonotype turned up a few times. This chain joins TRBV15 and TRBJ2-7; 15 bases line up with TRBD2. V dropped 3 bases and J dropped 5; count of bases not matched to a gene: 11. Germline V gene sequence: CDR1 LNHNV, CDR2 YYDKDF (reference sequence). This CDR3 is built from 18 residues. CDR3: CATSRPGLAGGRLHEQYF. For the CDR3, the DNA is TGTGCCACCAGCAGGCCGGGACTAGCGGGGGGCCGTCTCCACGAGCAGTACTTC. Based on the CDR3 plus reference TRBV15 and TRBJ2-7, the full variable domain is DAMVIQNPRYQVTQFGKPVTLSCSQTLNHNVMYWYQQKSSQAPKLLFHYYDKDFNNEADTPDNFQSRRPNTSFCFLDIRSPGLGDTAMYLCATSRPGLAGGRLHEQYFGPGTRLTVT.

The CDR3 DNA reads as TGTGCCAGCAGCTGGGGGACACGAGGCTCCTACAATGAGCAGTTCTTC. Its protein product is CASSWGTRGSYNEQFF. This chain uses TRBV5-6 with TRBJ2-1; tentative D call: TRBD1 (6 bases). Trimming stripped 3 bases from V and 0 bases from J, with 13 bases between. The CDR3 spans 16 residues. The germline V gene has CDR1 SGHDT and CDR2 YYEEEE. Supplemented by reference TRBV5-6 and TRBJ2-1, the full variable domain reads DAGVTQSPTHLIKTRGQQVTLRCSPKSGHDTVSWYQQALGQGPQFIFQYYEEEERQRGNFPDRFSGHQFPNYSSELNVNALLLGDSALYLCASSWGTRGSYNEQFFGPGTRLTVL.

The CDR3 bases are TGTGCCAGCAGCTTAGAGGGCACCCCCAACCATGGCTACACCTTC. It is translated as CASSLEGTPNHGYTF. The rearrangement joins TRBV7-2 to TRBJ1-2; D is undetermined. Trimming removed 1 base at V and 6 bases at J, with 15 bases between. The CDR3 runs 15 residues. Germline lookup yields CDR1 SGHTA and CDR2 FQGNSA.

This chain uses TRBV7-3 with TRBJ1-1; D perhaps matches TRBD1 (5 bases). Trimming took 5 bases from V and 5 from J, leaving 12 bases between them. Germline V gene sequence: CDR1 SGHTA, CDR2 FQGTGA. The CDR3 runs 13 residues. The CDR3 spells CASSPGMWTEAFF. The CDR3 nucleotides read TGTGCCAGCAGCCCAGGGATGTGGACTGAAGCTTTCTTT. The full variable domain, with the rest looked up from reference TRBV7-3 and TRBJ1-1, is GAGVSQTPSNKVTEKGKYVELRCDPISGHTALYWYRQSLGQGPEFLIYFQGTGAADDSGLPNDRFFAVRPEGSVSTLKIQRTERGDSAVYLCASSPGMWTEAFFGQGTRLTVV.

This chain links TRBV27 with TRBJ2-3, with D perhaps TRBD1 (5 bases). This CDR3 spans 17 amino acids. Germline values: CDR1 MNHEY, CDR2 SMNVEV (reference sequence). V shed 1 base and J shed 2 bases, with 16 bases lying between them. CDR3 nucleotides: TGTGCCAGCAGTTTATTAACCGCCGCCAGGGCCACAGATACGCAGTATTTT. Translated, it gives CASSLLTAARATDTQYF.

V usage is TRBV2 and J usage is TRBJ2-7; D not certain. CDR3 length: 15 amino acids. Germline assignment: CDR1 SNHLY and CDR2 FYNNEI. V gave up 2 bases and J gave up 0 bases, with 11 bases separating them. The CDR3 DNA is TGTGCCAGCAGTGAAATCCCTAAAAGCTCCTACGAGCAGTACTTC. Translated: CASSEIPKSSYEQYF.

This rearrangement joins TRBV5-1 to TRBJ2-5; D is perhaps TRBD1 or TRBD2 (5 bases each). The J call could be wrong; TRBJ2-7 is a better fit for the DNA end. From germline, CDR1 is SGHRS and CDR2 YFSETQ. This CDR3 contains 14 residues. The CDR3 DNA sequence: TGCGCCAGCAGCTCCGGGGCCTTACCCTACGAGCAGTACTTC. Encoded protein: CASSSGALPYEQYF.

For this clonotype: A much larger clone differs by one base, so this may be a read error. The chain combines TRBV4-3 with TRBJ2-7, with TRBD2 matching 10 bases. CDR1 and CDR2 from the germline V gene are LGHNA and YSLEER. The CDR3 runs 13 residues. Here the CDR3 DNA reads TGCGCCGGCAGCGGGGGGGCATTCAATGAGCAGTACTTC. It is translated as CAGSGGAFNEQYF.

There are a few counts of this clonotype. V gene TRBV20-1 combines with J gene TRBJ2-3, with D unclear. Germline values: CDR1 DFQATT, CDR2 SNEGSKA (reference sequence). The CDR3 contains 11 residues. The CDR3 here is CTSRGTDTQYF. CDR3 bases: TGCACGAGCCGGGGCACAGATACGCAGTATTTT.

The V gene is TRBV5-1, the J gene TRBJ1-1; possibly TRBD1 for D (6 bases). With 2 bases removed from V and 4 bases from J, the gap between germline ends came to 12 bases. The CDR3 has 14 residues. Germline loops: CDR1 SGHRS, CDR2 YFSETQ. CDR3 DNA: TGCGCCAGCAGCTTAAAGGGGGTCAGCACTGAAGCTTTCTTT. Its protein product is CASSLKGVSTEAFF.

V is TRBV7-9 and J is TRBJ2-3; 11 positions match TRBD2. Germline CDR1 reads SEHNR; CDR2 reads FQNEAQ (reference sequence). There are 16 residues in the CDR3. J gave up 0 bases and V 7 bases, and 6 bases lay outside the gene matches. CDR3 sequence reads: CASTLLAGESTDTQYF. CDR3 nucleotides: TGTGCCAGCACGTTACTAGCGGGGGAGAGCACAGATACGCAGTATTTT. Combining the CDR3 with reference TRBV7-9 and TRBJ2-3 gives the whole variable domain DTGVSQNPRHKITKRGQNVTFRCDPISEHNRLYWYRQTLGQGPEFLTYFQNEAQLEKSRLLSDRFSAERPKGSFSTLEIQRTEQGDSAMYLCASTLLAGESTDTQYFGPGTRLTVL.

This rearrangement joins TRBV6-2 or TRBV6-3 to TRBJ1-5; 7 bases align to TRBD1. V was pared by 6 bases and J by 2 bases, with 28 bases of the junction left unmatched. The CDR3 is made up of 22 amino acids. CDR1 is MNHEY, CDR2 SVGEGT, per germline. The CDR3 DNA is TGTGCCAGCAGCCGAGGGGTCGACAGGGTCTATGGGGGTAGAGTCGGCAATCAGCCCCAGCATTTT. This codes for CASSRGVDRVYGGRVGNQPQHF.

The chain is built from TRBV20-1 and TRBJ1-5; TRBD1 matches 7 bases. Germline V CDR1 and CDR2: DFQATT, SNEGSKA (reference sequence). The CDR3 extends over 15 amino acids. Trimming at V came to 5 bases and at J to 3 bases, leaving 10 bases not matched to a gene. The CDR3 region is CSAPRQGRNNQPQHF. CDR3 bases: TGCAGTGCTCCAAGACAGGGAAGGAACAATCAGCCCCAGCATTTT.

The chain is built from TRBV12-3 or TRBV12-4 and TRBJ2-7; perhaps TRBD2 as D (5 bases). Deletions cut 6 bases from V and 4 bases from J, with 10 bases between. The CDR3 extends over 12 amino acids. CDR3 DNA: TGTGCCAGCAGATTGAGGGCTTACGAGCAGTACTTC. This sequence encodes CASRLRAYEQYF.

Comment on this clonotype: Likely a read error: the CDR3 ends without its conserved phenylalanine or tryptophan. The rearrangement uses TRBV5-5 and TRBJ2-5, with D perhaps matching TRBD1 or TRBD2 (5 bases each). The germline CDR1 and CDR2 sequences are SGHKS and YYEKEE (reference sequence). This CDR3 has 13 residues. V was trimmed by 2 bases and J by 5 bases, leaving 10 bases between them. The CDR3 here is CASSFGGGETQYL. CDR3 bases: TGTGCCAGCAGCTTTGGGGGTGGGGAGACCCAGTACTTG.

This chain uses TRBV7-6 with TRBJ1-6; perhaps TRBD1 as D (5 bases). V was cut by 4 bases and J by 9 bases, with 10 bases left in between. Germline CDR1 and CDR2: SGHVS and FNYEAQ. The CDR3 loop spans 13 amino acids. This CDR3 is CASSSNGGSPLHF. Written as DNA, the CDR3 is TGTGCCAGCAGCTCGAACGGGGGTTCACCCCTCCACTTT. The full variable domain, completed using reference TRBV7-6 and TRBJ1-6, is GAGVSQSPRYKVTKRGQDVALRCDPISGHVSLYWYRQALGQGPEFLTYFNYEAQQDKSGLPNDRFSAERPEGSISTLTIQRTEQRDSAMYRCASSSNGGSPLHFGNGTRLTVT.

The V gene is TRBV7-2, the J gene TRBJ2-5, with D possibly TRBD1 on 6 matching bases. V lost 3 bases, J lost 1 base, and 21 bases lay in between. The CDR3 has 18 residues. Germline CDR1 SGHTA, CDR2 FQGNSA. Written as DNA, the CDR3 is TGTGCCAGCAGCTTCTTATTATACCAACAGGGTGGCCAAGAGACCCAGTACTTC. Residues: CASSFLLYQQGGQETQYF.

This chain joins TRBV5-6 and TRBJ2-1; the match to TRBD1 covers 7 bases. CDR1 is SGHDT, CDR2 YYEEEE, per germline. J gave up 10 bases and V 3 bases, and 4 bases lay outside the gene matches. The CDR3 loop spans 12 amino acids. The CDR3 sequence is CASSWGTDEQFF. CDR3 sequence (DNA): TGTGCCAGCAGCTGGGGGACAGACGAGCAGTTCTTC.

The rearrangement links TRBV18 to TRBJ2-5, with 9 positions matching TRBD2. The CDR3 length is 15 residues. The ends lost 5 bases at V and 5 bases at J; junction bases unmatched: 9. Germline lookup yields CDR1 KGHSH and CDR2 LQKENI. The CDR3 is CASSKAGGLRETQYF. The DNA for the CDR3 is TGTGCCAGCTCAAAAGCGGGGGGACTCCGTGAGACCCAGTACTTC.

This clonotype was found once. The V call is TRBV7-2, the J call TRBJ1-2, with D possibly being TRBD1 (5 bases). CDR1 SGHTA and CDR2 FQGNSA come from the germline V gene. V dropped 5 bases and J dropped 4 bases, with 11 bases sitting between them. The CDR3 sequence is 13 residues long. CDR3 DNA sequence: TGTGCCAGCAGCGCGCGGGACGCCTATGGCTACACCTTC. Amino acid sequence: CASSARDAYGYTF.

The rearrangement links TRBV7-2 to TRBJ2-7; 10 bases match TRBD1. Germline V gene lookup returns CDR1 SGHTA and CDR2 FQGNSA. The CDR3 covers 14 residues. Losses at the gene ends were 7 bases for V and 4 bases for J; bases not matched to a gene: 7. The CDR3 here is CASNTRDRGYEQYF. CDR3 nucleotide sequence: TGTGCCAGCAACACACGGGACAGGGGTTACGAGCAGTACTTC.

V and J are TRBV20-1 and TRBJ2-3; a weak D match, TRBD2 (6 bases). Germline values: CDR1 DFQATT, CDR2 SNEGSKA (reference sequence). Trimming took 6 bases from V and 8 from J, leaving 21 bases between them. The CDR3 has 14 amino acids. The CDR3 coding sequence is TGCAGTGCCGCAACGGGACTCCGGGGACGTACGCAGTATTTT. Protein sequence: CSAATGLRGRTQYF.

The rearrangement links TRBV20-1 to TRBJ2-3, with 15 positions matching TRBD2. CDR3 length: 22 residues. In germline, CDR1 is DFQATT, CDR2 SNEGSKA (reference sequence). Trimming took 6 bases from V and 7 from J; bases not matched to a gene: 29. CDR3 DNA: TGCAGTGCCATAACGCCCCGTCTACCTCGGACTAGCGGGGGGGTCAGATCCTATACGCAGTATTTT. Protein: CSAITPRLPRTSGGVRSYTQYF.